This TCR beta chain emerged from a study of T cell responses to AZD1222 COVID-19 vaccine. General study points: At baseline, seropositivity was found in only six or seven AZD1222 recipients. Clonal diversity was possibly underestimated; the donors were predominantly white British and more often female.

As for this clone: Its target is unknown.

Samples with a second dose at about 4 or about 12 weeks were pooled together. The germline V gene encodes CDR1 SNHLY and CDR2 FYNNEI. The CDR3 loop spans 13 amino acids. Trimming shortened V by 5 bases and J by 3 bases, and 8 bases separated the two germline ends. Profiled with immunoSEQ multiplex PCR; TCRdb holds only in-frame clones, not every one. The table records 95,000 to 130,000 clones, about 90% of them present only once. The sequence came from an adult who received the AZD1222 COVID-19 vaccine. The gene calls are TRBV2 and TRBJ1-3; D is ambiguous. The source material was peripheral blood, sampled 28 days after the second AZD1222 dose. The CDR3 bases are TGTGCCAGCAGTCTGAAACTTGGAAACACCATATATTTT. Amino acid sequence: CASSLKLGNTIYF.